This T cell receptor (beta chain) appears in the sequencing data of a study of technical replicates of blood from a few donors. This clone was picked up one time. Trimming at V came to 1 base and at J to 4 bases, leaving 7 bases not matched to a gene. This CDR3 has 17 amino acids. CDR1 is MDHEN and CDR2 is SYDVKM in the germline V gene. Sequencing used immunoSEQ multiplex PCR; TCRdb keeps in-frame clones, though not all of them. The data show some 82,000 clones, roughly 97% seen once. The clonotype was recovered from a human donor in good health. Sequencing was carried out using T cells isolated from PBMCs. The chain couples TRBV28 to TRBJ2-7; 13 bases line up with TRBD2. This CDR3 is CASSLSGLAGVSYEQYF. CDR3 DNA: TGTGCCAGCAGTTTATCCGGACTAGCGGGAGTATCGTACGAGCAGTACTTC.